This T cell receptor beta chain originates from a study of sequential checkpoint blockade in melanoma. Study in general: Patients were randomized 1:1 to nivolumab-then-ipilimumab or ipilimumab-then-nivolumab first-line.

Indicated treatment: randomized to nivolumab then ipilimumab (arm A) or the reverse (arm B). DNA-damaging chemotherapy had not been given to any patient beforehand. From thawed PBMCs, live CD3+CD8+ cells negative for CD19 and CD56 were sorted. The junction had 3 bases not matched to a gene; V was cut back by 0 bases and J by 4 bases. This CDR3 has 15 residues. CDR1 and CDR2 (germline): LGHNA, YNFKEQ. Generated by immunoSEQ multiplex PCR, the TCRdb table keeps only in-frame clones and is missing some. This table has 15,000 or so clones, 65% to 75% appearing once. The V and J genes are TRBV4-2 and TRBJ2-1; 7 bases agree with TRBD1. The receptor was derived from a human donor with melanoma. Sequencing used CD8+ T cells sorted from blood (inferred from file names), obtained from a patient given nivolumab and ipilimumab in sequence. CDR3 nucleotides: TGTGCCAGCAGCCAAGAAAGGGACAGTTACAATGAGCAGTTCTTC. This gives the protein CASSQERDSYNEQFF.